Included here is one T cell receptor (beta chain) sequence, with context. Its antigen is unidentified. Just one base apart from a much larger clone, this may be a read error. The source of the sample is a study of tumor-infiltrating lymphocytes in primary liver carcinoma. On the study more broadly: The patients included men and women who were aged 30 to 69 years. Stage T1-T3 N0M0 and a size of roughly 4 to 10 cm characterized the tumors. Broader study findings: Tumor tissue displayed a significantly greater top-250-clone fraction than blood (p = 0.039).

The CDR3 contains 17 residues. Germline loops: CDR1 MGHRA, CDR2 YSYEKL. Starting material of 450 to 550 ng total RNA yielded TCR beta cDNA via a constant-region primer. Modified slightly, ARM-PCR produced TCR beta libraries over three nested multiplex PCR rounds. PCR rounds one and two used TRBV1-TRBV30 forward primers with a C-beta reverse primer for 10 cycles each. Using its own MiXCR run on the multiplex PCR reads, TCRdb lists one record per CDR3 protein. The table lists 150,000 to 200,000 distinct CDR3 sequences, about 65% of them singletons, with approximately 6.5% in the top ten. Blood RNA came from unsorted whole blood; germline DNA was also extracted. Preoperatively, peripheral blood was drawn, roughly 3.6 milliliters in total.

The specimen sequenced was peripheral blood. The receptor was isolated from a woman aged 60 to 75 with primary liver carcinoma and hepatitis B virus infection. V and J are TRBV4-1 and TRBJ1-5; D is unclear. DNA for the CDR3: TGCGTCAGCAGCCCTCAACCCTATCGGGGTTTCAATCAGCCCCAGCATTTT. Amino acid sequence: CVSSPQPYRGFNQPQHF.